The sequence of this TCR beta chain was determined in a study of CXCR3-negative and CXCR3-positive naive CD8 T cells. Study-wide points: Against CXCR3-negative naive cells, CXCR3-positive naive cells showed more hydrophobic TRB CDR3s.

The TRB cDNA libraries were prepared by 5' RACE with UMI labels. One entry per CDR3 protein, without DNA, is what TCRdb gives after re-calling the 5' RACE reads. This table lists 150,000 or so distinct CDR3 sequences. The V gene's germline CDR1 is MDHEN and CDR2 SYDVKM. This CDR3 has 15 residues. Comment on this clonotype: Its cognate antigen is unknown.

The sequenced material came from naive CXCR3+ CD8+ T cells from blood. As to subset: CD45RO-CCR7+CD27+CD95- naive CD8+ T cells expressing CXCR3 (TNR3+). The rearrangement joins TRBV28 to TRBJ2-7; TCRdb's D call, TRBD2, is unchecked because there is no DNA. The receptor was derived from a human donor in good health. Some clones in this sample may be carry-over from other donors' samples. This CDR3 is CASSPLTSGSGEQYF.